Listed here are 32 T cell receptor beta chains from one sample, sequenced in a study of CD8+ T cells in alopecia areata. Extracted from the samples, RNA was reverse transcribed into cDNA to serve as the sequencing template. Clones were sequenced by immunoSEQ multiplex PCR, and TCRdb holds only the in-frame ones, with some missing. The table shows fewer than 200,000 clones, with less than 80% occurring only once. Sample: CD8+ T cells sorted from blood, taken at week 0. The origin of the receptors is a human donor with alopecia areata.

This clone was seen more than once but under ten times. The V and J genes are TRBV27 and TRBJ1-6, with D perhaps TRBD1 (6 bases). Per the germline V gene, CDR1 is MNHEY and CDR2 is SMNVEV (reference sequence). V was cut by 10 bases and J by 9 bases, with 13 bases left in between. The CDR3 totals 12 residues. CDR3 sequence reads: CATKKGGSPLHF. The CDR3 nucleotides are TGTGCCACCAAAAAGGGGGGTTCACCCCTCCACTTT.

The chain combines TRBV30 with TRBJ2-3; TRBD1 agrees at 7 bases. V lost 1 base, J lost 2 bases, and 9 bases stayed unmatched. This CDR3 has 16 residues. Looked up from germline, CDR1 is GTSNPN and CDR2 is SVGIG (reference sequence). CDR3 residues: CAWSAPDRANTDTQYF. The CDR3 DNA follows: TGTGCCTGGAGTGCCCCTGACAGGGCAAACACAGATACGCAGTATTTT.

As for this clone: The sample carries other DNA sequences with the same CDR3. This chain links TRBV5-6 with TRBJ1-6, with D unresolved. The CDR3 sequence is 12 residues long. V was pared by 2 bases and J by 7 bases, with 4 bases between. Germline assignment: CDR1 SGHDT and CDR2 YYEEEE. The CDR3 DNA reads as TGTGCCAGCAGCTTAGCGAATTCACCCCTCCACTTT. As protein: CASSLANSPLHF.

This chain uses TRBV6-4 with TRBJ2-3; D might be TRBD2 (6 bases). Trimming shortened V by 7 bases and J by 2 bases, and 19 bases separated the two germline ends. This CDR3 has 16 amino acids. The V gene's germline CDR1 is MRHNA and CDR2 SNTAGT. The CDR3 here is CASNGERRGVTDTQYF. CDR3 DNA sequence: TGTGCCAGCAACGGGGAACGGCGGGGCGTCACAGATACGCAGTATTTT.

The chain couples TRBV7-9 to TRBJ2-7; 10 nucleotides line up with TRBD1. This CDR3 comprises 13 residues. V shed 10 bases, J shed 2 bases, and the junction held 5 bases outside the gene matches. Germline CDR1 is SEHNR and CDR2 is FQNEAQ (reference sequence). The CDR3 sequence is CATGTGATYEQYF. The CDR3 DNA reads TGTGCCACCGGGACAGGGGCTACCTACGAGCAGTACTTC. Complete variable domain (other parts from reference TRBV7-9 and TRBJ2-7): DTGVSQNPRHKITKRGQNVTFRCDPISEHNRLYWYRQTLGQGPEFLTYFQNEAQLEKSRLLSDRFSAERPKGSFSTLEIQRTEQGDSAMYLCATGTGATYEQYFGPGTRLTVT.

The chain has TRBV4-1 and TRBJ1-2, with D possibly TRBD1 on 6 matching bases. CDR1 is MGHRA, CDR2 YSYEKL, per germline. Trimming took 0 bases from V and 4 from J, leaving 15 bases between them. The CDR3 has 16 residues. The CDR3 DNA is TGCGCCAGCAGCCAAGAAAAGACGAACAGGGCCTATGGCTACACCTTC. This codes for CASSQEKTNRAYGYTF.

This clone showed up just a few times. The CDR3 nucleotides are TGCGCCAGCAGCTCGCCGGACAGAGGTTCACCCCTCCACTTT. Amino acid sequence: CASSSPDRGSPLHF. The chain combines TRBV5-1 with TRBJ1-6, with D perhaps TRBD1 (6 bases). Germline V gene sequence: CDR1 SGHRS, CDR2 YFSETQ. Trimming took off 3 bases at V and 9 bases at J, with 13 bases between the two ends. The CDR3 is made up of 14 amino acids.

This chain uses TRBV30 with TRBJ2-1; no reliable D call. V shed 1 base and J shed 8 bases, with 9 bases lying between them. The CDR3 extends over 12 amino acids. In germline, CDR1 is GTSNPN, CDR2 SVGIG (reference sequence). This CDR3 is CAWSAAVHEQFF. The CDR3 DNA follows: TGTGCCTGGAGTGCCGCGGTCCATGAGCAGTTCTTC. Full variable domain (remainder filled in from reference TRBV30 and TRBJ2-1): SQTIHQWPATLVQPVGSPLSLECTVEGTSNPNLYWYRQAAGRGLQLLFYSVGIGQISSEVPQNLSASRPQDRQFILSSKKLLLSDSGFYLCAWSAAVHEQFFGPGTRLTVL.

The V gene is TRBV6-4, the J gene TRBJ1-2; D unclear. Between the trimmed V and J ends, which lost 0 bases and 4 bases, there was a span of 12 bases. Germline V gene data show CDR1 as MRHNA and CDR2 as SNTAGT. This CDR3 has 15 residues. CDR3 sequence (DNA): TGTGCCAGCAGTGACTCGTTAATCAGGCCCTATGGCTACACCTTC. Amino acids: CASSDSLIRPYGYTF.

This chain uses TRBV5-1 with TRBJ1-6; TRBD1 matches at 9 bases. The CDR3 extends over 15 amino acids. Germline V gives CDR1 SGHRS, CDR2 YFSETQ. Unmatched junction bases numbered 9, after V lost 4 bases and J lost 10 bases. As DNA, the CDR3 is TGCGCCAGCAGCCTTACCCGGGACAGGGCGTCACCCCTCCACTTT. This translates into CASSLTRDRASPLHF. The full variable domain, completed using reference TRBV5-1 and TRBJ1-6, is KAGVTQTPRYLIKTRGQQVTLSCSPISGHRSVSWYQQTPGQGLQFLFEYFSETQRNKGNFPGRFSGRQFSNSRSEMNVSTLELGDSALYLCASSLTRDRASPLHFGNGTRLTVT.

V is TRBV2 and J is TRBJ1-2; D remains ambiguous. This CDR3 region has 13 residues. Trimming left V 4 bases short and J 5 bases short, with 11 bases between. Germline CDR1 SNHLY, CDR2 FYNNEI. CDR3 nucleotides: TGTGCCAGCAGTGGTCGGACGGTGTATGGCTACACCTTC. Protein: CASSGRTVYGYTF.

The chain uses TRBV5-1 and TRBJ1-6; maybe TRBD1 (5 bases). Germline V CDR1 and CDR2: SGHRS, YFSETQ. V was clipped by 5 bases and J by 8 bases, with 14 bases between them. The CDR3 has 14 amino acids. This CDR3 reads CASRRDRYHSPLHF. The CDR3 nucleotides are TGCGCCAGCAGGCGGGACCGATATCATTCACCCCTCCACTTT.

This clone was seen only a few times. This CDR3 reads CSARQYNEQFF. The DNA for the CDR3 is TGCAGTGCAAGACAGTACAATGAGCAGTTCTTC. The chain has TRBV20-1 and TRBJ2-1; a possible D gene is TRBD1 (5 bases). Germline CDR1 DFQATT, CDR2 SNEGSKA (reference sequence). The CDR3 sequence is 11 residues long. Deletions cut 6 bases from V and 4 bases from J, with 7 bases between.

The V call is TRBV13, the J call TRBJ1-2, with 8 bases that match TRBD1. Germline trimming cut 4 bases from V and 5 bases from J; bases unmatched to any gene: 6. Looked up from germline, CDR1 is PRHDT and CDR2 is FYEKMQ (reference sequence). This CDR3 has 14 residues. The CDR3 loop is CASSSRTGRYGYTF. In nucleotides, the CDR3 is TGTGCCAGCAGCTCGCGGACAGGGCGTTATGGCTACACCTTC.

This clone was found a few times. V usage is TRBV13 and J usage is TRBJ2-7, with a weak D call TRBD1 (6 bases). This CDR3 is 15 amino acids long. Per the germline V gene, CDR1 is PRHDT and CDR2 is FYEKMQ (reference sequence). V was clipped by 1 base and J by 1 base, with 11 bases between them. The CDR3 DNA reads TGTGCCAGCAGCTTAGTACAGGGAAATTCCTACGAGCAGTACTTC. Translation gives CASSLVQGNSYEQYF.

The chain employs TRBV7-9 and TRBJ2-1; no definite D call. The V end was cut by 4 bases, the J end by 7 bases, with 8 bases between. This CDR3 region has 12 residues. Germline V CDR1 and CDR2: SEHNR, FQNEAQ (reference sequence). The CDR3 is CASSSQLNEQFF. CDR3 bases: TGTGCCAGCAGCTCTCAGCTAAATGAGCAGTTCTTC.

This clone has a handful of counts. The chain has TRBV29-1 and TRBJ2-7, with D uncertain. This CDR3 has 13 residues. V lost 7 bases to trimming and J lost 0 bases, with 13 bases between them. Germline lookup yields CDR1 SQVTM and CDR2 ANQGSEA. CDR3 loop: CSDLMACSYEQYF. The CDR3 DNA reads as TGCAGCGACCTTATGGCCTGCTCCTACGAGCAGTACTTC.

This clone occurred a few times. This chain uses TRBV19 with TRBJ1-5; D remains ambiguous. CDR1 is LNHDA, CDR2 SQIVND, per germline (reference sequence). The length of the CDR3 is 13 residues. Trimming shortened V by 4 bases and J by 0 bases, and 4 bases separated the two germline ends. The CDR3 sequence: CASSRDSNQPQHF. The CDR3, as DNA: TGTGCCAGTAGTAGGGATAGCAATCAGCCCCAGCATTTT.

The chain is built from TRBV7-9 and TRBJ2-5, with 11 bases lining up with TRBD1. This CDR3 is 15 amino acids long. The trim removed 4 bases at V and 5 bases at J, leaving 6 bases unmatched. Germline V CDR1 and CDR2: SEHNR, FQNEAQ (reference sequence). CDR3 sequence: CASSWRTGGRETQYF. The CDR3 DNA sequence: TGTGCCAGCAGCTGGCGGACAGGGGGCAGGGAGACCCAGTACTTC.

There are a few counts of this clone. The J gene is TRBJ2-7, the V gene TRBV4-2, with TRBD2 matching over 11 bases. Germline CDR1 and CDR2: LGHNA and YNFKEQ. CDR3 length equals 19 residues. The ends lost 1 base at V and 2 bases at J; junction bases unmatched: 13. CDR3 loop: CASSQGLAGSRGVTYEQYF. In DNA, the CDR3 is TGTGCCAGCAGCCAAGGACTAGCGGGGTCCAGGGGGGTTACCTACGAGCAGTACTTC.

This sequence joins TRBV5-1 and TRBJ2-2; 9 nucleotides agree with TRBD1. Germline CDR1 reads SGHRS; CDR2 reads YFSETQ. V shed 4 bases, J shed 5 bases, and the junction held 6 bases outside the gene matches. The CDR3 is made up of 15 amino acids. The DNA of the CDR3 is TGCGCCAGCAGCCCCCGGGACAGGGTTACCGGGGAGCTGTTTTTT. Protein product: CASSPRDRVTGELFF. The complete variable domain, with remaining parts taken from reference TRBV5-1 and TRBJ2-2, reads KAGVTQTPRYLIKTRGQQVTLSCSPISGHRSVSWYQQTPGQGLQFLFEYFSETQRNKGNFPGRFSGRQFSNSRSEMNVSTLELGDSALYLCASSPRDRVTGELFFGEGSRLTVL.

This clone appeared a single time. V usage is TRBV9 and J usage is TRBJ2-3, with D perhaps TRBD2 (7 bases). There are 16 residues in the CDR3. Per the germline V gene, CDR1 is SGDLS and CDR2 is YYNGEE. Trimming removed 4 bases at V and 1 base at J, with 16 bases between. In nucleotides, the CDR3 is TGTGCCAGCAGCCCCGAAGGGGGGGCCGGCACAGATACGCAGTATTTT. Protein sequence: CASSPEGGAGTDTQYF.

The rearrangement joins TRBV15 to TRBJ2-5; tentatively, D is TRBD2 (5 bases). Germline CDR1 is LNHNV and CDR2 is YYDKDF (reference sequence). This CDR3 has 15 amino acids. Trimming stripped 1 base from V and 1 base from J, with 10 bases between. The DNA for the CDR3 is TGTGCCACCAGCAGAGTACCGGGAAGCCAAGAGACCCAGTACTTC. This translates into CATSRVPGSQETQYF. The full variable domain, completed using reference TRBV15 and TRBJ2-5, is DAMVIQNPRYQVTQFGKPVTLSCSQTLNHNVMYWYQQKSSQAPKLLFHYYDKDFNNEADTPDNFQSRRPNTSFCFLDIRSPGLGDTAMYLCATSRVPGSQETQYFGPGTRLLVL.

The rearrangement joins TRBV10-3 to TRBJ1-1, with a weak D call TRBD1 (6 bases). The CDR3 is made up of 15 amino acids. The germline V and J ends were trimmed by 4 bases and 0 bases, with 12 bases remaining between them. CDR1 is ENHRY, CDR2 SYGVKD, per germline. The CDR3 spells CAISAQQGLNTEAFF. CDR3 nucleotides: TGTGCCATCAGTGCACAACAGGGCTTGAACACTGAAGCTTTCTTT.

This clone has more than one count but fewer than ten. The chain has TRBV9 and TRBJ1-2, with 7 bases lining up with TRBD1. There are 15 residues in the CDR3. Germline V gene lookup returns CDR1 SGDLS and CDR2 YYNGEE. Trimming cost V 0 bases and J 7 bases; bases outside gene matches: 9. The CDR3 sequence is CASSVVLETGIGYTF. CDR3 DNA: TGTGCCAGCAGCGTAGTTCTCGAGACAGGGATTGGCTACACCTTC. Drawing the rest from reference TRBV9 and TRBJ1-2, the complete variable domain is DSGVTQTPKHLITATGQRVTLRCSPRSGDLSVYWYQQSLDQGLQFLIQYYNGEERAKGNILERFSAQQFPDLHSELNLSSLELGDSALYFCASSVVLETGIGYTFGSGTRLTVV.

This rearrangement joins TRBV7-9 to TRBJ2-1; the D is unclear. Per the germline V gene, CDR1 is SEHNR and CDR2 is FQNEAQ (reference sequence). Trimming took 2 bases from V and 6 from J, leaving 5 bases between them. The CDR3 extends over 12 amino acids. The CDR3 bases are TGTGCCAGCAGCTTATCGGCCAATGAGCAGTTCTTC. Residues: CASSLSANEQFF.

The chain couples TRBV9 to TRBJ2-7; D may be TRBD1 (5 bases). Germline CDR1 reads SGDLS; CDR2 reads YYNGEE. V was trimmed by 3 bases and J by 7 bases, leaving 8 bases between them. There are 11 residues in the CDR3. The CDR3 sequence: CASSASGEQYF. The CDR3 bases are TGTGCCAGCAGCGCCTCAGGGGAGCAGTACTTC.

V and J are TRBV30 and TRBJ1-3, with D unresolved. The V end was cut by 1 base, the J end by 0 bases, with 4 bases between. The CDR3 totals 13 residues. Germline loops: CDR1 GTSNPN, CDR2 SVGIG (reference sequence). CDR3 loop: CAWSGYSGNTIYF. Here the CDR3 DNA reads TGTGCCTGGAGTGGATACTCTGGAAACACCATATATTTT.

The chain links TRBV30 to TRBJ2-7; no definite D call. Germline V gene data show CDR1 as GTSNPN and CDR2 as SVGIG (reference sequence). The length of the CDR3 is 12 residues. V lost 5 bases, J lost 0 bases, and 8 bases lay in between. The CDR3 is CAWGPSSYEQYF. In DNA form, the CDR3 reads TGTGCCTGGGGTCCCAGCTCCTACGAGCAGTACTTC.

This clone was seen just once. The CDR3 protein is CASSGQGETNEQFF. DNA of the CDR3: TGTGCCAGCAGTGGGCAGGGGGAGACTAATGAGCAGTTCTTC. The chain joins TRBV6-1 to TRBJ2-1; TRBD1 matches at 7 bases. Trimming cost V 4 bases and J 7 bases; bases outside gene matches: 7. CDR1 is MNHNS and CDR2 is SASEGT in the germline V gene. The CDR3 runs to 14 residues.

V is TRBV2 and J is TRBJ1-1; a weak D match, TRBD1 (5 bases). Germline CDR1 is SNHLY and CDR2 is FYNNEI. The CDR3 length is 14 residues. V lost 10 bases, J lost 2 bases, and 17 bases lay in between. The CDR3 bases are TGTGCCACCATCGTGGGGCAGGGAAACACTGAAGCTTTCTTT. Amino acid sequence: CATIVGQGNTEAFF.

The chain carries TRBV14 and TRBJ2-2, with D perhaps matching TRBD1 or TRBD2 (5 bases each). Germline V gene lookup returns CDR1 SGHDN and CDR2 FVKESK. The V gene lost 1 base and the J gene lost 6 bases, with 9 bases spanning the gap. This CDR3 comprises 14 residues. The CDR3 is CASSQGVGAGELFF. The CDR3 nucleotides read TGTGCCAGCAGCCAAGGAGTGGGGGCCGGGGAGCTGTTTTTT.